These 21 T cell receptor beta chains were all obtained from the same sample, sequenced in a study of shared clonotypes between healthy human individuals. The naive CD8 population came from CD45RO-negative cells selected for CCR7, without terminally differentiated effector memory CD45RA+ cells. TCRdb keeps only in-frame clones here, not all; method: immunoSEQ multiplex PCR. The sample consists of some 2,000,000 clones, approximately 94% of them appearing once. Sequencing input: naive CD8+ T cells sorted from blood. These receptors came from a man younger than 35 in good health.

V is TRBV30 and J is TRBJ2-7; D is perhaps TRBD1 or TRBD2 (5 bases each). The V end lost 3 bases, the J end lost 0 bases, and 18 bases lay between the germline ends. This CDR3 has 16 residues. CDR1 and CDR2 (germline): GTSNPN, SVGIG (reference sequence). The CDR3: CAWRFFDGASSYEQYF. Here the CDR3 DNA reads TGTGCCTGGAGATTTTTTGACGGGGCGAGCTCCTACGAGCAGTACTTC. Full variable domain (missing parts from reference TRBV30 and TRBJ2-7): SQTIHQWPATLVQPVGSPLSLECTVEGTSNPNLYWYRQAAGRGLQLLFYSVGIGQISSEVPQNLSASRPQDRQFILSSKKLLLSDSGFYLCAWRFFDGASSYEQYFGPGTRLTVT.

The chain is built from TRBV7-9 and TRBJ2-5, with 10 bases fitting TRBD2. Germline CDR1 and CDR2: SEHNR and FQNEAQ (reference sequence). The CDR3 has 15 amino acids. The J segment lost 5 bases and the V segment lost 5 bases, leaving 8 bases of the junction unmatched. The CDR3 nucleotides are TGTGCCAGCAGCAAATTAGCGGGGGGCGTGGAGACCCAGTACTTC. Encoded protein: CASSKLAGGVETQYF.

The chain couples TRBV6-5 to TRBJ1-1; TRBD1 is a possible D gene (5 bases). V was pared by 1 base and J by 7 bases, with 16 bases between. This CDR3 is 15 amino acids long. The germline gives CDR1 MNHEY, CDR2 SVGAGI. The CDR3 region is CASSYYPPAGNEAFF. The CDR3 coding sequence is TGTGCCAGCAGTTACTACCCCCCCGCAGGGAATGAAGCTTTCTTT.

The V call is TRBV4-1, the J call TRBJ1-1; the D is unclear. Germline CDR1 is MGHRA and CDR2 is YSYEKL. Deletions cut 2 bases from V and 2 bases from J, with 9 bases between. This CDR3 has 14 residues. The CDR3 loop is CASSQRGTNTEAFF. For the CDR3, the DNA is TGCGCCAGCAGCCAACGAGGAACTAACACTGAAGCTTTCTTT.

The chain carries TRBV30 and TRBJ2-6, with D possibly matching TRBD1 (6 bases). The CDR3 is made up of 13 amino acids. V lost 5 bases to trimming and J lost 2 bases, with 7 bases between them. Germline V lookup: CDR1 GTSNPN, CDR2 SVGIG (reference sequence). CDR3 nucleotides: TGTGCCTGGGGGGACACTGGGGCCAACGTCCTGACTTTC. Its protein is CAWGDTGANVLTF.

The chain carries TRBV2 and TRBJ1-1; possibly TRBD1 for D (5 bases). Trimming took off 6 bases at V and 5 bases at J, with 13 bases between the two ends. CDR1 SNHLY and CDR2 FYNNEI come from the germline V gene. The CDR3 is 13 residues long. CDR3: CASRDTGATEAFF. The CDR3, as DNA: TGTGCCAGCAGGGACACCGGGGCGACTGAAGCTTTCTTT.

The CDR3 loop is CASSQGGPPNEKLFF. The CDR3 DNA reads TGCGCCAGCAGCCAAGGGGGACCACCTAATGAAAAACTGTTTTTT. The chain couples TRBV4-3 to TRBJ1-4, with a possible D match to TRBD1 (5 bases). CDR1 and CDR2 (germline): LGHNA, YSLEER. CDR3 length: 15 amino acids. The V end was cut by 1 base, the J end by 3 bases, with 9 bases between.

The chain links TRBV6-4 to TRBJ2-1, with TRBD2 matching 8 bases. The length of the CDR3 is 16 residues. J gave up 6 bases and V 2 bases, and 9 bases lay outside the gene matches. The germline CDR1 and CDR2 sequences are MRHNA and SNTAGT. In nucleotides, the CDR3 is TGTGCCAGCAGTGACGAACCGGGACTAGTGGGCAATGAGCAGTTCTTC. This translates into CASSDEPGLVGNEQFF.

This clone was picked up one time. One end of the junction fails to match germline, which may point to a read error. This chain joins TRBV5-1 and TRBJ1-1, with TRBD1 as a possible D gene (5 bases). CDR1 is SGHRS, CDR2 YFSETQ, per germline. This CDR3 contains 9 residues. The CDR3 loop is CASSIGDCF. CDR3 bases: TGCGCCAGCAGCATAGGGGACTGTTTT.

This chain links TRBV28 with TRBJ2-7; D possibly corresponds to TRBD1 (6 bases). Germline V gives CDR1 MDHEN, CDR2 SYDVKM. The V end lost 6 bases, the J end lost 2 bases, and 17 bases lay between the germline ends. The CDR3 totals 15 residues. CDR3 coding DNA: TGTGCCAGCAGGGATGATGTGGACAGCCCCTACGAGCAGTACTTC. Translating it yields CASRDDVDSPYEQYF.

The J gene is TRBJ2-5, the V gene TRBV4-1; D is perhaps TRBD2 (6 bases). From germline, CDR1 is MGHRA and CDR2 YSYEKL. The CDR3 is 17 amino acids. Between the trimmed V and J ends, which lost 1 base and 0 bases, there was a span of 15 bases. CDR3 nucleotides: TGCGCCAGCAGCCAAGGGACACTAGCCGGGGACCAAGAGACCCAGTACTTC. It encodes CASSQGTLAGDQETQYF.

The V and J genes are TRBV30 and TRBJ2-2; D possibly uses TRBD1 or TRBD2 (6 bases each). Looked up from germline, CDR1 is GTSNPN and CDR2 is SVGIG (reference sequence). Trimming took off 4 bases at V and 7 bases at J, with 16 bases between the two ends. There are 14 residues in the CDR3. The CDR3 DNA reads as TGTGCCTGGAATATAGGGGGGTCAGGCGGGGAGCTGTTTTTT. As protein: CAWNIGGSGGELFF.

V is TRBV30 and J is TRBJ2-3; D is perhaps TRBD2 (6 bases). Trimming pared 5 bases from V and 0 bases from J, leaving 12 bases between. Germline CDR1 and CDR2: GTSNPN and SVGIG (reference sequence). The CDR3 runs to 14 residues. CDR3 sequence reads: CAWLSGSSTDTQYF. CDR3 DNA sequence: TGTGCCTGGCTTAGCGGTTCCAGCACAGATACGCAGTATTTT.

As concerns this clone: Other DNA sequences within the sample encode an identical CDR3. This rearrangement joins TRBV6-5 to TRBJ1-2, with 7 bases lining up with TRBD1. The CDR3 is 12 amino acids. With 6 bases clipped from V and 5 bases from J, the junction kept 3 bases outside the gene matches. CDR1 and CDR2 (germline): MNHEY, SVGAGI. The CDR3 DNA sequence: TGTGCCAGCAGACTACAGGGGTATGGCTACACCTTC. This encodes CASRLQGYGYTF.

This chain connects TRBV7-9 to TRBJ2-2, with 9 bases aligning to TRBD1. The junction had 7 bases not matched to a gene; V was cut back by 4 bases and J by 4 bases. This CDR3 has 16 residues. Germline CDR1 reads SEHNR; CDR2 reads FQNEAQ (reference sequence). CDR3 amino acids: CASSSQTGGGTGELFF. The CDR3 DNA follows: TGTGCCAGCAGCTCCCAGACAGGGGGAGGCACCGGGGAGCTGTTTTTT.

This chain uses TRBV27 with TRBJ2-3, with no clear D. The V and J ends lost 4 bases and 4 bases respectively, with 9 bases between them. CDR1 and CDR2 (germline): MNHEY, SMNVEV (reference sequence). CDR3 length: 13 amino acids. CDR3 DNA sequence: TGTGCCAGCAGTTCCTCCTTCCCAGATACGCAGTATTTT. It encodes CASSSSFPDTQYF.

This rearrangement joins TRBV6-5 to TRBJ2-7, with 8 positions matching TRBD2. CDR1 and CDR2 (germline): MNHEY, SVGAGI. V was clipped by 0 bases and J by 7 bases; unmatched bases: 5. CDR3 length: 14 amino acids. In nucleotides, the CDR3 is TGTGCCAGCAGTTACTCCGGGGGGGCGGGAGAGCAGTACTTC. Protein: CASSYSGGAGEQYF.

V usage is TRBV6-5 and J usage is TRBJ2-7, with 11 bases matching TRBD1. CDR1 and CDR2 from the germline V gene are MNHEY and SVGAGI. After removal of 0 bases from V and 7 bases from J, the junction contained 5 bases not matched to a gene. This CDR3 is 15 amino acids long. The CDR3 DNA follows: TGTGCCAGCAGTTACTCGGGACAGGGGGACGAAGAGCAGTACTTC. Translated, it gives CASSYSGQGDEEQYF.

This clone turned up a few times. Other DNA sequences within the sample encode an identical CDR3. The rearrangement links TRBV27 to TRBJ2-1; D might be TRBD2 (5 bases). CDR1 is MNHEY and CDR2 is SMNVEV in the germline V gene (reference sequence). V lost 2 bases and J lost 1, with 6 bases in between. The CDR3 has 14 residues. CDR3: CASSLAGSYNEQFF. CDR3 DNA: TGTGCCAGCAGTTTAGCGGGTTCCTACAATGAGCAGTTCTTC.

The chain couples TRBV9 to TRBJ1-3, with D unclear. Germline CDR1 SGDLS, CDR2 YYNGEE. Trimming stripped 3 bases from V and 2 bases from J, with 12 bases between. This CDR3 is 15 amino acids long. This CDR3 reads CASSEEGWAGNTIYF. The CDR3 nucleotides are TGTGCCAGCAGCGAAGAGGGATGGGCTGGAAACACCATATATTTT.

The rearrangement uses TRBV27 and TRBJ1-2, with 7 nucleotides matching TRBD1. The CDR3 extends over 15 amino acids. Looked up from germline, CDR1 is MNHEY and CDR2 is SMNVEV (reference sequence). J gave up 8 bases and V 3 bases, and 12 bases lay outside the gene matches. The CDR3 coding sequence is TGTGCCAGCAGTTTTACAGGGGCCGGGGGGAAAGGCTACACCTTC. Its translation: CASSFTGAGGKGYTF.